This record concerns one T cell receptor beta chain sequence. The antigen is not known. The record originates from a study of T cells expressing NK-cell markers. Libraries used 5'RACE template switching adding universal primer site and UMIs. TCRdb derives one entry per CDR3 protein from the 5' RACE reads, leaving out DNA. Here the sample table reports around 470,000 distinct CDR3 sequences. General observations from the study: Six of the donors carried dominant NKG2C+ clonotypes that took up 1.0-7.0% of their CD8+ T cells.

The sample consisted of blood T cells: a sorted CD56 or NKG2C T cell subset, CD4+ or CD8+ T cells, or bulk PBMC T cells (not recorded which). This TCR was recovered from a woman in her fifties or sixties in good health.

CDR3 residues: CASGLAGDTGELFF. This chain joins TRBV5-1 and TRBJ2-2; TCRdb calls TRBD2, which cannot be checked without DNA. The CDR3 sequence is 14 residues long. Germline V gene data show CDR1 as SGHRS and CDR2 as YFSETQ.